This T cell receptor beta chain was captured by sequencing in a study of cytomegalovirus exposure and HLA in healthy donors. At the level of the study: Some 180 million T cells yielded 117 million unique TCR beta sequences in earlier analysis.

The PCR was carried out with 60 Vbeta primers and 13 Jbeta primers. Only in-frame clones appear in the TCRdb table, and some are missing; sequencing was by immunoSEQ multiplex PCR. The data contain about 190,000 clones, less than 90% of them singletons. The CDR3 consists of 16 residues. V was trimmed by 7 bases and J by 1 base, leaving 14 bases between them. Germline CDR1 is MNHNY and CDR2 is SVGAGI (reference sequence). Material: PBMCs. V usage is TRBV6-6 and J usage is TRBJ2-6; a possible D gene is TRBD2 (5 bases). The TCR was taken from a boy aged 5-17 years in good health and CMV-seronegative. The CDR3 nucleotides are TGTGCCAGCACCTCCGGCGGAGGATCTGGGGCCAACGTCCTGACTTTC. Its protein is CASTSGGGSGANVLTF.